This section outlines one TCR beta chain sequence together with its context. The data were obtained in a study of T cell changes during pregnancy in multiple sclerosis. V shed 5 bases and J shed 5 bases, with 19 bases lying between them. Germline CDR1 is SGHTA and CDR2 is FQGNSA. This CDR3 region has 16 residues. Sequencing was performed with immunoSEQ multiplex PCR; in TCRdb, only in-frame clones are kept and a portion is missing. The sample has under 80,000 clones, about 94% seen once. The sequenced sample was peripheral blood, obtained in the third trimester of pregnancy. The rearrangement uses TRBV7-2 and TRBJ2-1; D is possibly TRBD2 (7 bases). The sequence came from a female donor with multiple sclerosis, enrolled in a pregnancy study. The CDR3 region has the DNA TGTGCCAGCAGCGCCCCTCTAGGGGGGGCCCACAATGAGCAGTTCTTC. It translates to CASSAPLGGAHNEQFF.